Listed here are 17 T cell receptor beta chains from one sample, sequenced in a study of T cell repertoires in cytomegalovirus infection. Each CDR3 protein gets one entry after TCRdb re-called the reads with MiXCR. The table records a few hundred thousand distinct CDR3 sequences, about a sixth of them present only once. What was sequenced was CD8+ T cells from PBMCs. These receptors were obtained from a human donor in good health (CMV status not recorded). Some clones in this sample may be carry-over from other donors' samples.

The chain uses TRBV5-5 and TRBJ2-1; perhaps TRBD1 as D (6 bases). Germline assignment: CDR1 SGHKS and CDR2 YYEKEE (reference sequence). The CDR3 extends over 11 amino acids. The V end was cut by 0 bases, the J end by 13 bases, with 8 bases between. CDR3 bases: TGTGCCAGCAGCTTGGAGGGGGACCAGTTCTTC. It specifies CASSLEGDQFF.

V and J are TRBV20-1 and TRBJ2-7; 10 bases match TRBD2. Germline V gives CDR1 DFQATT, CDR2 SNEGSKA (reference sequence). V lost 7 bases, J lost 5 bases, and 11 bases stayed unmatched. The CDR3 totals 14 residues. The CDR3 is CSGFGAGGSDEQYF. DNA for the CDR3: TGCAGTGGTTTTGGAGCGGGGGGGTCTGACGAGCAGTACTTC.

About this clonotype: A much larger clone is a single base away; this may be a read error. The V call is TRBV6-5, the J call TRBJ1-2; 7 positions agree with TRBD1. The CDR3 runs to 13 residues. Germline loops: CDR1 MNHEY, CDR2 SVGAGI. V shed 8 bases, J shed 4 bases, and the junction held 7 bases outside the gene matches. CDR3 nucleotides: TGTGCCAGCTTCAGGGGGGAACTCTATGGCTACACCTTC. Encoded protein: CASFRGELYGYTF.

The table lists this clonotype with a few counts. This chain links TRBV20-1 with TRBJ2-7; TRBD2 is a possible D gene (6 bases). V lost 0 bases to trimming and J lost 2 bases, with 14 bases between them. The CDR3 covers 15 residues. Germline CDR1 reads DFQATT; CDR2 reads SNEGSKA (reference sequence). The CDR3 here is CSARDSPRGPYEQYF. The DNA for the CDR3 is TGCAGTGCTAGAGATTCCCCGCGGGGCCCCTACGAGCAGTACTTC.

This clonotype was seen repeatedly, ten times or more. The chain links TRBV20-1 to TRBJ1-6, with TRBD1 as a possible D gene (5 bases). Germline V lookup: CDR1 DFQATT, CDR2 SNEGSKA (reference sequence). V was cut by 5 bases and J by 0 bases, with 17 bases left in between. The CDR3 totals 17 residues. For the CDR3, the DNA is TGCAGTGCTTCCGACAGAAATGCGAACTCCTATAATTCACCCCTCCACTTT. Residues: CSASDRNANSYNSPLHF.

J is TRBJ1-1 and V is TRBV7-4; D may be TRBD1 (6 bases). Germline lookup yields CDR1 SGHVT and CDR2 SQSDAQ. The CDR3 runs 17 residues. Trimming pared 1 base from V and 0 bases from J, leaving 15 bases between. CDR3 in amino acids: CASSLGAGTLLNTEAFF. CDR3 coding DNA: TGTGCCAGCAGCTTAGGGGCCGGGACATTACTGAACACTGAAGCTTTCTTT.

This clonotype was counted many times. V is TRBV6-8 and J is TRBJ2-4, with D unresolved. Per the germline V gene, CDR1 is MNHGY and CDR2 is SAAAGT. Deletions cut 4 bases from V and 1 base from J, with 29 bases between. The CDR3 runs to 21 residues. CDR3 in amino acids: CASSWPRKNGISPGAKNIQYF. The CDR3, as DNA: TGTGCCAGCAGTTGGCCTCGGAAAAACGGCATCTCCCCTGGGGCCAAAAACATTCAGTACTTC.

This chain connects TRBV29-1 to TRBJ2-3; TRBD2 matches at 7 bases. V lost 4 bases, J lost 5 bases, and 9 bases stayed unmatched. The CDR3 runs 14 residues. Germline lookup yields CDR1 SQVTM and CDR2 ANQGSEA. The CDR3 sequence is CSVGGSGVVDTQYF. In DNA form, the CDR3 reads TGCAGCGTTGGAGGGAGCGGGGTAGTAGATACGCAGTATTTT.

At least ten counts were recorded for this clonotype. This sequence joins TRBV7-9 and TRBJ2-1; TRBD1 matches 7 bases. The CDR3 is 15 residues long. The germline CDR1 and CDR2 sequences are SEHNR and FQNEAQ (reference sequence). Trimming took 5 bases from V and 10 from J; bases not matched to a gene: 14. CDR3 sequence reads: CASSHPAGTVTEQFF. The CDR3 coding sequence is TGTGCCAGCAGCCACCCCGCCGGGACAGTAACGGAGCAGTTCTTC.

This clonotype has a count of ten or more. This chain connects TRBV28 to TRBJ1-1, with D unresolved. CDR1 and CDR2 from the germline V gene are MDHEN and SYDVKM. Trimming shortened V by 2 bases and J by 4 bases, and 17 bases separated the two germline ends. The CDR3 length is 16 residues. CDR3 in DNA: TGTGCCAGCAGTTTACACCCCTTCTCACAATTCACTGAAGCTTTCTTT. Amino acids: CASSLHPFSQFTEAFF.

The V and J genes are TRBV10-2 and TRBJ1-5, with D uncertain. The CDR3 has 15 residues. Trimming removed 6 bases from V and 0 bases from J, with 12 bases in between. From germline, CDR1 is WSHSY and CDR2 SAAADI. The CDR3 coding sequence is TGCGCCAGCAGCTCCACGATGGGTAGCAATCAGCCCCAGCATTTT. Its protein product is CASSSTMGSNQPQHF.

This clonotype occurred a few times. V is TRBV28 and J is TRBJ2-7; D is perhaps TRBD2 (5 bases). The CDR3 extends over 15 amino acids. V gave up 6 bases and J gave up 0 bases, with 15 bases separating them. CDR1 and CDR2 from the germline V gene are MDHEN and SYDVKM. DNA for the CDR3: TGTGCCAGCAGCCCCGGTTCGGGAAGCTCCTACGAGCAGTACTTC. Translated, it gives CASSPGSGSSYEQYF.

This clonotype was counted at least ten times. This chain connects TRBV28 to TRBJ1-1; 7 nucleotides align to TRBD1. This CDR3 contains 13 residues. Germline V gene data show CDR1 as MDHEN and CDR2 as SYDVKM. V gave up 10 bases and J gave up 11 bases; unmatched junction bases: 16. The DNA of the CDR3 is TGTGCCATCCGGACAGGCTGGTCCCGAAGGGCTTTCTTT. Protein product: CAIRTGWSRRAFF. Full variable domain (missing parts from reference TRBV28 and TRBJ1-1): DVKVTQSSRYLVKRTGEKVFLECVQDMDHENMFWYRQDPGLGLRLIYFSYDVKMKEKGDIPEGYSVSREKKERFSLILESASTNQTSMYLCAIRTGWSRRAFFGQGTRLTVV.

Only a few counts were recorded for this clonotype. V usage is TRBV4-1 and J usage is TRBJ1-1; D possibly corresponds to TRBD1 (6 bases). The CDR3 length is 15 residues. CDR1 is MGHRA and CDR2 is YSYEKL in the germline V gene. Trimming cost V 1 base and J 1 base, with 10 bases left between them. In DNA, the CDR3 is TGCGCCAGCAGCCAAGGCCGGGGGGCGAACACTGAAGCTTTCTTT. It encodes CASSQGRGANTEAFF.

In its sample, this clonotype was seen many times. V and J are TRBV3-1 and TRBJ2-1; 7 positions agree with TRBD2. The CDR3 loop spans 17 amino acids. In germline, CDR1 is LGHDT, CDR2 YNNKEL (reference sequence). Losses at the gene ends were 1 base for V and 1 base for J; bases not matched to a gene: 7. CDR3 in amino acids: CASSQGTRGRSYNEQFF. CDR3 nucleotide sequence: TGTGCCAGCAGCCAAGGGACGCGGGGGAGGTCCTACAATGAGCAGTTCTTC.

This rearrangement joins TRBV9 to TRBJ2-1; TRBD1 agrees at 8 bases. V trimming: 3 bases; J trimming: 3 bases; junction bases outside the gene matches: 5. Germline CDR1 reads SGDLS; CDR2 reads YYNGEE. The CDR3 extends over 15 amino acids. The CDR3 loop reads CASSAATGVYNEQFF. CDR3 coding DNA: TGTGCCAGCAGCGCAGCGACAGGGGTCTACAATGAGCAGTTCTTC.

In this sample, this clonotype turned up once. The chain employs TRBV20-1 and TRBJ1-2; no clear D gene. V was shortened by 0 bases and J by 7 bases, with 12 bases between the two germline ends. This CDR3 has 13 amino acids. CDR1 is DFQATT and CDR2 is SNEGSKA in the germline V gene (reference sequence). The CDR3 nucleotides are TGCAGTGCTAGAGATAGGCAGTCCTTTGGCTACACCTTC. Amino acids: CSARDRQSFGYTF.